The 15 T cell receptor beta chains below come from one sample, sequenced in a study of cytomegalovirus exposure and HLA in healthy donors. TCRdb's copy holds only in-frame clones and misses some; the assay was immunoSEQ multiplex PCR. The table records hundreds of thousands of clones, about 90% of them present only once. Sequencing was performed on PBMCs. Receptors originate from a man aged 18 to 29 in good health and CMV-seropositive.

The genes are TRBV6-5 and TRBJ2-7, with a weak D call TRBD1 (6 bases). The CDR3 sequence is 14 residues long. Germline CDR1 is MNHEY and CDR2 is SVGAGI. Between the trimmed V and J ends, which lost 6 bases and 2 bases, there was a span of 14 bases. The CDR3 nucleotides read TGTGCCAGCAGCCCCAGGGGTCCCCCCTACGAGCAGTACTTC. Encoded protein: CASSPRGPPYEQYF.

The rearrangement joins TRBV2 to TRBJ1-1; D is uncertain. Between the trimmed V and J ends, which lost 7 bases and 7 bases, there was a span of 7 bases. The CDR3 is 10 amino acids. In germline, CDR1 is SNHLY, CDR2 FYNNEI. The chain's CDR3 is CASNWGEAFF. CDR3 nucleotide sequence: TGTGCCAGCAATTGGGGTGAAGCTTTCTTT.

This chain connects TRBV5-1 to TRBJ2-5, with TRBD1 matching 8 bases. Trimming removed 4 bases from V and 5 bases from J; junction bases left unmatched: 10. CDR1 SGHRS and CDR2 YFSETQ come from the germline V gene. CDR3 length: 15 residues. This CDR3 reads CASSTNRGQDETQYF. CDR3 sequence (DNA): TGCGCCAGCAGCACAAACAGGGGACAGGATGAGACCCAGTACTTC.

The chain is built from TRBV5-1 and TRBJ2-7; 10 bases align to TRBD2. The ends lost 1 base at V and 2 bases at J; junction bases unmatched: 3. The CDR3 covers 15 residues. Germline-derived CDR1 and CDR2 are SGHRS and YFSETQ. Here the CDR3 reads CASSLRLAGTYEQYF. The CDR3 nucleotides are TGCGCCAGCAGCTTGAGACTAGCGGGCACCTACGAGCAGTACTTC.

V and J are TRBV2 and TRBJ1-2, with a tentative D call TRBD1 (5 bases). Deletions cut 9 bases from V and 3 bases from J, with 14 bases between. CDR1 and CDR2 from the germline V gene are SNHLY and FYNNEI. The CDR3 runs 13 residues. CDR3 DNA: TGTGCCAGGGGGGTTTCTCGTCACTATGGCTACACCTTC. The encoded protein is CARGVSRHYGYTF.

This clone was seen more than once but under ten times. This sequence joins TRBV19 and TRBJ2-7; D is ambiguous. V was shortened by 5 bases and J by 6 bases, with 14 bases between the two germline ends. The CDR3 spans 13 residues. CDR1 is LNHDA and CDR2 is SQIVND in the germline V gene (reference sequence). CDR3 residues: CASSLGSLREQYF. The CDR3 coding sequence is TGTGCCAGTAGTCTGGGGTCCCTACGCGAGCAGTACTTC.

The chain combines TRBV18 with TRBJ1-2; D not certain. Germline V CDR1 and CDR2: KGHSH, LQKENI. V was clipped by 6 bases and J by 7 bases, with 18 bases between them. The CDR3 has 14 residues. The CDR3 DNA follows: TGTGCCAGCTCCCCCGAAGGCACTATAGGTGGCTACACCTTC. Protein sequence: CASSPEGTIGGYTF.

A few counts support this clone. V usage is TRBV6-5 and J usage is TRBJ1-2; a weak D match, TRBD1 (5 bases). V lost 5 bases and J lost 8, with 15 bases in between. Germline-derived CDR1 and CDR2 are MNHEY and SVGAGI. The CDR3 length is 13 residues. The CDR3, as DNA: TGTGCCAGCAGTCAACAGTGGGAGGGGGGCTACACCTTC. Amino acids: CASSQQWEGGYTF.

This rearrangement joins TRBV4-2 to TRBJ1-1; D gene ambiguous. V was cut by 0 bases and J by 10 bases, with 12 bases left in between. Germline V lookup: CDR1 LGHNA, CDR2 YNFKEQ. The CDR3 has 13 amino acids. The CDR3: CASSQEKSWSAFF. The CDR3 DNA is TGTGCCAGCAGCCAAGAAAAGTCGTGGTCAGCTTTCTTT.

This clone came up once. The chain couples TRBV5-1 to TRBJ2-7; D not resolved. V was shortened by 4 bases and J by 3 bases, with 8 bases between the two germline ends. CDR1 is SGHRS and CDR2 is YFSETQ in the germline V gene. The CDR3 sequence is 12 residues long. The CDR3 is CASSGDFYEQYF. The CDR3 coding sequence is TGCGCCAGCAGCGGGGATTTCTACGAGCAGTACTTC.

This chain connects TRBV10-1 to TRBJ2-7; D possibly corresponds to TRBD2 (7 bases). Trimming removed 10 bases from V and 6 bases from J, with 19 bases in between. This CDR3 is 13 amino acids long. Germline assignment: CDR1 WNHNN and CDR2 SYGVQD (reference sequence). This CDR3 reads CATRGAFIGEQYF. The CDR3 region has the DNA TGCGCCACCCGGGGGGCCTTCATCGGCGAGCAGTACTTC.

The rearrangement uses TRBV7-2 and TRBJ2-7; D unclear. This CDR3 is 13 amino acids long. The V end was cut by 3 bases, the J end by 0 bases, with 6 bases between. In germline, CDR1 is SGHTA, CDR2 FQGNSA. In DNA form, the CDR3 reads TGTGCCAGCAGCTTCTTTAGCTCCTACGAGCAGTACTTC. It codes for CASSFFSSYEQYF.

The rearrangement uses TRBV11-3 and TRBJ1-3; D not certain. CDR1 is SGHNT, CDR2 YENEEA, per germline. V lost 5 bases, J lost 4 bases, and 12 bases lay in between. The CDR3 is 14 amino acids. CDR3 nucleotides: TGTGCCAGCAGCCTTAAGATGGGCGGAAACACCATATATTTT. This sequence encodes CASSLKMGGNTIYF.

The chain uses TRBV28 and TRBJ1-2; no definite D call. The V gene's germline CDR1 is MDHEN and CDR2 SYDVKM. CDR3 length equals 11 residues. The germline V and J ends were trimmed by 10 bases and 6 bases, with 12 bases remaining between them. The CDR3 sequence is CATLTEDGYTF. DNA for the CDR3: TGTGCCACGCTTACGGAGGATGGCTACACCTTC.

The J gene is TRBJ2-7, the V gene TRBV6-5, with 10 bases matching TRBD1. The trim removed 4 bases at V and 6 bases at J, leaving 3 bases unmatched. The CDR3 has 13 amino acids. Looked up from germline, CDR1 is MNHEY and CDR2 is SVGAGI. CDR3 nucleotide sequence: TGTGCCAGCAGTTTCGGACAGGGGGGCGAGCAGTACTTC. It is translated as CASSFGQGGEQYF.